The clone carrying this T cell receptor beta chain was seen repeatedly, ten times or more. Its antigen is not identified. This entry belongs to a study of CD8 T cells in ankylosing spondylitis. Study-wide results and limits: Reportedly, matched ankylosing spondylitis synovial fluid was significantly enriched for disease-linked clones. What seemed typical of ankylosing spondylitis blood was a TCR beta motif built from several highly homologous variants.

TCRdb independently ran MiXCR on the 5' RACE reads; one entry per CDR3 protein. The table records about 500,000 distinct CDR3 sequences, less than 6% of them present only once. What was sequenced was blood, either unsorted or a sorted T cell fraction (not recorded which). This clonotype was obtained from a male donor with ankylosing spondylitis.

The CDR3 reads CSAGGAGVKEQYF. CDR3 in DNA: TGCAGTGCAGGGGGGGCGGGAGTAAAGGAGCAGTACTTC. J is TRBJ2-7 and V is TRBV20-1; a weak D match, TRBD2 (7 bases). The CDR3 sequence is 13 residues long. Germline loops: CDR1 DFQATT, CDR2 SNEGSKA (reference sequence). The germline V and J ends were trimmed by 6 bases and 7 bases, with 19 bases remaining between them.